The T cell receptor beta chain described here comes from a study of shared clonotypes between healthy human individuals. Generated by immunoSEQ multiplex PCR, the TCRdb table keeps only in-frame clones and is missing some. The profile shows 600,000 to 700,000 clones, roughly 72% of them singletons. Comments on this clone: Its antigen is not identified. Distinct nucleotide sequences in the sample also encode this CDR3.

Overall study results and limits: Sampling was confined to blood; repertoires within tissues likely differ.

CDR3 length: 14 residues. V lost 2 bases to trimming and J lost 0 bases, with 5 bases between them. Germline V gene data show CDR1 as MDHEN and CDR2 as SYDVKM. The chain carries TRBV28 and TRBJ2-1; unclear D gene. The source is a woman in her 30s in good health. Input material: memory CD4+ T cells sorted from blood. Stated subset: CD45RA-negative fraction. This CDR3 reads CASSLDTSYNEQFF. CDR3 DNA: TGTGCCAGCAGTTTAGACACCTCCTACAATGAGCAGTTCTTC.